A selection of T cell receptor beta chains follows, all from one sample in a study of T cells in Graves' hyperthyroidism and ophthalmopathy. A single record per CDR3 protein comes from TCRdb applying MiXCR to the multiplex PCR reads. The table includes about 400,000 distinct CDR3 sequences, 20% to 25% detected once. The specimen sequenced was blood. The receptor set was obtained from a man aged 50-59 years with Graves' hyperthyroidism. Both conserved end residues are part of each CDR3. The D gene is left open where the match is weak. Size values are once, few and many counts, or a class for expanded clones, and some rows have none.

j_gene	d_gene	abundance	v_gene	CDR3nt	CDR3aa
TRBJ2-2	TRBD2	few	TRBV11-2	TGTGCCAGCGGGATACTAGCGGGAGGAACCGGGGAGCTGTTTTTT	CASGILAGGTGELFF
TRBJ2-7	NA	many	TRBV12-3/TRBV12-4	TGTGCCAGCAGTTTTCAGGGTCACCAGCAGTACTTC	CASSFQGHQQYF
TRBJ1-1	NA	few	TRBV12-3/TRBV12-4	TGTGCCAGCAGTTTCCGGGCTGAAGCTTTCTTT	CASSFRAEAFF
TRBJ2-3	NA	NA	TRBV27	TGTGCCAGCAGTTCTTATGCCTCAAGTGATACGCAGTATTTT	CASSSYASSDTQYF
TRBJ2-1	NA	NA	TRBV29-1	TGCAGCCTAGGACCTAATGAGCAGTTCTTC	CSLGPNEQFF
TRBJ2-2	TRBD1	few	TRBV30	TGTGCCTGGAGTGGGGGGACAGGCACCGGGGAGCTGTTTTTT	CAWSGGTGTGELFF
TRBJ2-7	NA	many	TRBV3-1	TGTGCCAGCAGCCTTCCCGGGACGGGCATCTACGAGCAGTACTTC	CASSLPGTGIYEQYF
TRBJ2-7	TRBD2	NA	TRBV19	TGTGCCAGTGGGGAGGGGTCTCTTATCCGCTACGAGCAGTACTTC	CASGEGSLIRYEQYF
TRBJ1-1	TRBD1	NA	TRBV20-1	TGCAGTGCTAGGGGGGGACAGGTGGAGATAGCTTTCTTT	CSARGGQVEIAFF
TRBJ2-1	NA	many	TRBV7-8	TGTGCCAGCAGCCCCCGACTAGGCCAGTTATACAATGAGCAGTTCTTC	CASSPRLGQLYNEQFF
TRBJ1-6	TRBD1	NA	TRBV5-4	TGTGCCAGCAGCGCCGGGACAGGGTATAATTCACCCCTCCACTTT	CASSAGTGYNSPLHF
TRBJ2-5	NA	NA	TRBV12-3/TRBV12-4	TGTGCCAGCAGTTTCCTGGGACAAATGAACTTC	CASSFLGQMNF
TRBJ1-1	NA	many	TRBV27	TGTGCCAGCAGTCCTCAGGGCCAGAACACTGAAGCTTTCTTT	CASSPQGQNTEAFF
TRBJ2-7	NA	few	TRBV5-1	TGCGCCAGCAGTCCCCAGGGTACCTACGAGCAGTACTTC	CASSPQGTYEQYF
TRBJ2-2	NA	few	TRBV7-2	TGTGCCAGCAGCTTATCTGTGGGTGCCGGGGAGCTGTTTTTT	CASSLSVGAGELFF
TRBJ2-2	TRBD2	few	TRBV29-1	TGCAGCGTTGCGCCAGCGGGAGTCACCGGGGAGCTGTTTTTT	CSVAPAGVTGELFF
TRBJ2-5	NA	many	TRBV12-3/TRBV12-4	TGTGCCAGCAGTATTTACAACAGCCAAGAGACCCAGTACTTC	CASSIYNSQETQYF
TRBJ1-1	TRBD1	many	TRBV28	TGTGCCAGCACCACAGCCGGGACAGGGGTGTATGAAACTGAAGCTTTCTTT	CASTTAGTGVYETEAFF
TRBJ1-2	NA	many	TRBV28	TGTGCCAGCACCACAGGTTTCTATGGCTACACCTTC	CASTTGFYGYTF
TRBJ2-2	NA	few	TRBV11-3	TGTGCCAGCAGCCCGAAGGGGAGCGGGAACACCGGGGAGCTGTTTTTT	CASSPKGSGNTGELFF
TRBJ2-5	NA	NA	TRBV29-1	TGCAGCGTTGGCCGAGGGTGGGAGACCCAGTACTTC	CSVGRGWETQYF
TRBJ1-2	TRBD1	many	TRBV11-2	TGTGCCAGCAGCACCGGGACAGTTAATGGCTACACCTTC	CASSTGTVNGYTF
TRBJ2-1	NA	few	TRBV14	TGTGCCAGCAGCCCATGGGGGGCCCAATACAATGAGCAGTTCTTC	CASSPWGAQYNEQFF
TRBJ2-2	TRBD2	few	TRBV2	TGTGCCACCCCAGCTCCAGCGGGAGGGAACACCGGGGAGCTGTTTTTT	CATPAPAGGNTGELFF
TRBJ2-3	NA	few	TRBV5-1	TGTGCCAGCAGCTTGGATGGCTCTAGCACAGATACGCAGTATTTT	CASSLDGSSTDTQYF
TRBJ2-7	NA	many	TRBV28	TGTGCCAGCAATGACCGCTCGTCCTACGAGCAGTACTTC	CASNDRSSYEQYF
TRBJ2-7	NA	few	TRBV10-3	TGTGCCATCATGGCAGGGGATAATTACGAGCAGTACTTC	CAIMAGDNYEQYF
TRBJ1-6	NA	many	TRBV28	TGTGCCAGCAGTGCGGGGGGGGCGGATTCACCCCTCCACTTT	CASSAGGADSPLHF
TRBJ2-7	NA	NA	TRBV5-1	TGCGCCAGCAGCTTAGGGGGGGGCGGCAAGAACGAGCAGTACTTC	CASSLGGGGKNEQYF
TRBJ1-1	NA	few	TRBV3-1	TGTGCCAGCAGCCAAGGGTCTGTAACTGAAGCTTTCTTT	CASSQGSVTEAFF
TRBJ1-6	NA	NA	TRBV6-1	TGTGCCAGCAGTAGTGGGACTTTTATAAGGTCACCCCTCCACTTT	CASSSGTFIRSPLHF
TRBJ2-1	NA	few	TRBV5-1	TGCGCCAGCAGCTTGGGGGGCCCGAGCTCCTACAATGAGCAGTTCTTC	CASSLGGPSSYNEQFF
TRBJ2-7	TRBD2	NA	TRBV27	TGTGCCAGCGGGAGCGGGAGGTACTCCTACGAGCAGTACTTC	CASGSGRYSYEQYF
TRBJ1-5	TRBD1	once	TRBV20-1	TGCAGTGTTTCTACCGGGACAGGGATCAATCAGCCCCAGCATTTT	CSVSTGTGINQPQHF
TRBJ2-5	TRBD1	few	TRBV24-1	TGTGCCACCTTGGGACAGGGTGACCAAGAGACCCAGTACTTC	CATLGQGDQETQYF
TRBJ2-5	NA	few	TRBV6-1	TGTGCCAGCACCGCCGGGATCCAAGAGACCCAGTACTTC	CASTAGIQETQYF
TRBJ1-2	TRBD1	NA	TRBV20-1	TGCAGTGCCCAACTACAGGGGATCTATGGCTACACCTTC	CSAQLQGIYGYTF
TRBJ1-3	TRBD1	few	TRBV11-2	TGTGCCAGCAGCTTTACAGGGGGCACGGCTGGAAACACCATATATTTT	CASSFTGGTAGNTIYF
TRBJ2-3	NA	few	TRBV7-6	TGTGCCAGCAGCTTAGGGGCGGAATCCACAGATACGCAGTATTTT	CASSLGAESTDTQYF
TRBJ2-7	TRBD2	NA	TRBV7-2	TGTGCCAGCAGCTCCTCCGGGACTAGCGTCTACAATGAGCAGTACTTC	CASSSSGTSVYNEQYF
TRBJ2-2	NA	NA	TRBV9	TGTGCCAGCAGCGTAGGGGTAGGTGCGAACACCGGGGAGCTGTTTTTT	CASSVGVGANTGELFF
TRBJ2-1	TRBD2	few	TRBV11-3	TGTGCCAGCACACTGGGGACTAGCGGGTCCCCACGGTTCTTC	CASTLGTSGSPRFF
TRBJ2-3	TRBD2	NA	TRBV19	TGTGCCAGTAGTAGCGGGAGAGGATCAGATACGCAGTATTTT	CASSSGRGSDTQYF
TRBJ1-5	NA	NA	TRBV2	TGTGCCAGCAGTGCTTATGGTGGGAAGGGTCAGCCCCAGCATTTT	CASSAYGGKGQPQHF
TRBJ2-2	NA	NA	TRBV27	TGTGCCAGCAGCTCGTCCTGGGTTGGGCGTACCGGGGAGCTGTTTTTT	CASSSSWVGRTGELFF